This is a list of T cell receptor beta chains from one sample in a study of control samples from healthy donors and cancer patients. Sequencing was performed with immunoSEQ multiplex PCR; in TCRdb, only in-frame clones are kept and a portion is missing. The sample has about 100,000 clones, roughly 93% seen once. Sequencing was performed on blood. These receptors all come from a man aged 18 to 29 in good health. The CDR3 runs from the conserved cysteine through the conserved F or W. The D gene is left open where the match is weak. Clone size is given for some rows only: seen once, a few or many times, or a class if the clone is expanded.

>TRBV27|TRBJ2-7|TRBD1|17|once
CASRPTDRGPLSYEQYF
TGTGCCAGCAGACCAACCGACAGGGGCCCCCTCTCCTACGAGCAGTACTTC
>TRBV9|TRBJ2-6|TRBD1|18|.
CASSVKGAFMSGANVLTF
TGTGCCAGCAGCGTCAAGGGGGCGTTTATGTCTGGGGCCAACGTCCTGACTTTC
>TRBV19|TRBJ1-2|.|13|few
CASSFGGDYGYTF
TGTGCCAGTAGTTTCGGGGGCGACTATGGCTACACCTTC
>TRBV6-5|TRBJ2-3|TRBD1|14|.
CASSYGQGPTTQYF
TGTGCCAGCAGTTATGGACAGGGCCCAACTACGCAGTATTTT
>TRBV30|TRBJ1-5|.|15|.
CAWGLRGRGNQPQHF
TGTGCCTGGGGGCTTAGAGGCAGGGGAAATCAGCCCCAGCATTTT
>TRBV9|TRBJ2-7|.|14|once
CASSARIPSGEQYF
TGTGCCAGCAGCGCACGGATTCCTTCGGGCGAGCAGTACTTC
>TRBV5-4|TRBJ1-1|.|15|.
CASSLRGDMNTEAFF
TGTGCCAGCAGCTTGCGAGGGGACATGAACACTGAAGCTTTCTTT
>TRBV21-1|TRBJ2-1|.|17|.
CASRLTGTSGPYNEQFF
TGTGCCAGCAGACTTACCGGGACTAGCGGACCCTACAATGAGCAGTTCTTC
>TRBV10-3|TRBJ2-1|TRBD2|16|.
CAISGLTSGPDNEQFF
TGTGCCATCAGTGGATTAACTAGCGGGCCAGACAATGAGCAGTTCTTC
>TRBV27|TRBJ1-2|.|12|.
CASSQANYGYTF
TGTGCCAGCAGTCAAGCTAACTATGGCTACACCTTC
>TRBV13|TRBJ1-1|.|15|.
CASSPGGKMNTEAFF
TGTGCCAGCAGCCCCGGGGGAAAAATGAACACTGAAGCTTTCTTT
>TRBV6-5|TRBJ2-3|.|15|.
CASSYSEGKEDTQYF
TGTGCCAGCAGTTACTCAGAAGGGAAAGAGGATACGCAGTATTTT
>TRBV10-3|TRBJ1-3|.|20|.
CAISELGRRHLINDGNTIYF
TGTGCCATCAGTGAGTTAGGTCGCAGGCACCTTATTAACGACGGAAACACCATATATTTT
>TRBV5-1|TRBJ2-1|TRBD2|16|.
CASSGISGGTYNEQFF
TGCGCCAGCAGCGGAATTAGCGGGGGGACCTACAATGAGCAGTTCTTC
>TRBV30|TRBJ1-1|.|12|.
CAWSGGQAEAFF
TGTGCCTGGAGTGGGGGCCAAGCTGAAGCTTTCTTT
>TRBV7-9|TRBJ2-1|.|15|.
CASIQGEGSYNEQFF
TGTGCCAGCATCCAGGGAGAGGGCTCCTACAATGAGCAGTTCTTC
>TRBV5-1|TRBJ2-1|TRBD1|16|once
CASSYLPGQGANEQFF
TGCGCCAGCAGCTACTTACCGGGACAGGGGGCTAATGAGCAGTTCTTC
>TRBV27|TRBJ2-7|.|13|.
CASSSRTSYEQYF
TGTGCCAGCAGTTCCAGGACGAGCTACGAGCAGTACTTC
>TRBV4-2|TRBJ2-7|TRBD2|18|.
CASSQESTSGTYAVEQYF
TGTGCCAGCAGCCAAGAGTCGACTAGCGGAACCTACGCTGTAGAGCAGTACTTC
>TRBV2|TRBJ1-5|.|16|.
CASSEVDRQRGQPQHF
TGTGCCAGCAGTGAGGTCGACAGGCAGAGGGGCCAGCCCCAGCATTTT
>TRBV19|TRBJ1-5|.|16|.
CASSTGRILGDQPQHF
TGTGCCAGTAGTACGGGACGAATTCTGGGGGATCAGCCCCAGCATTTT
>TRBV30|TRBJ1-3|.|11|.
CAWASGNTIYF
TGTGCCTGGGCCAGTGGAAACACCATATATTTT
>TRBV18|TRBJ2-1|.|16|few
CASSPSRGSSYNEQFF
TGTGCCAGCTCACCCTCACGGGGGAGCTCCTACAATGAGCAGTTCTTC
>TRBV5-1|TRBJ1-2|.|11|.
CATNDDYGYTF
TGCGCCACCAACGACGACTATGGCTACACCTTC
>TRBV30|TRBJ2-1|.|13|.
CAWNPLNDNEQFF
TGTGCCTGGAATCCGTTGAACGACAATGAGCAGTTCTTC
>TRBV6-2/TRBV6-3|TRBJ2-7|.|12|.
CASSYRSDEQYF
TGTGCCAGCAGTTACCGGTCCGACGAGCAGTACTTC
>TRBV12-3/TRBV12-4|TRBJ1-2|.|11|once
CASSSGTGYTF
TGTGCCAGCAGTTCAGGTACCGGCTACACCTTC
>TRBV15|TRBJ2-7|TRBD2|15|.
CATSRVSGSSYEQYF
TGTGCCACCAGCAGAGTAAGCGGGAGTTCCTACGAGCAGTACTTC
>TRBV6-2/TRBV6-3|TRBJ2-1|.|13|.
CASSPSEVAWGFF
TGTGCCAGCAGCCCGTCGGAGGTAGCGTGGGGGTTCTTC
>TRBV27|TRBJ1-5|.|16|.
CASSLGIPGGNQPQHF
TGTGCCAGCAGTTTAGGGATCCCAGGGGGCAATCAGCCCCAGCATTTT
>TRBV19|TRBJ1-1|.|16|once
CASSMARALLNTEAFF
TGTGCCAGTAGTATGGCGCGAGCCCTCTTGAACACTGAAGCTTTCTTT
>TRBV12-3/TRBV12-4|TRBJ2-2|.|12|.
CASRSRSGELFF
TGTGCCAGCAGGTCCAGATCCGGGGAGCTGTTTTTT
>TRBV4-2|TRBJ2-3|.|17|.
CASSQERASARTDTQYF
TGTGCCAGCAGCCAAGAAAGGGCTAGCGCACGCACAGATACGCAGTATTTT
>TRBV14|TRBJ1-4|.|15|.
CASSQGPATNEKLFF
TGTGCCAGCAGCCAAGGACCTGCAACTAATGAAAAACTGTTTTTT
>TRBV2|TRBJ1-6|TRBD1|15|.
CASSQMTGHNSPLHF
TGTGCCAGCAGCCAAATGACAGGGCATAATTCACCCCTCCACTTT
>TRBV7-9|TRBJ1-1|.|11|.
CASSQNTEAFF
TGTGCCAGCAGCCAGAACACTGAAGCTTTCTTT
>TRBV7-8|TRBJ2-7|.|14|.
CASSLVGTTYEQYF
TGTGCCAGCAGCTTAGTCGGAACTACCTACGAGCAGTACTTC
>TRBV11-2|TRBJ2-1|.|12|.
CASSLGYNEQFF
TGTGCCAGCAGCTTAGGATACAATGAGCAGTTCTTC
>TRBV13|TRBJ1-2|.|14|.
CASSQREGGNGYTF
TGTGCCAGCAGCCAACGAGAGGGCGGCAATGGCTACACCTTC
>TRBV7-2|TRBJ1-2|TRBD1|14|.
CASTKQTGISSYTF
TGTGCCAGCACCAAACAGACAGGGATCAGCAGCTACACCTTC
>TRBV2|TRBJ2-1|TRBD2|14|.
CASSPGLADNEQFF
TGTGCCAGCAGCCCCGGACTAGCGGACAATGAGCAGTTCTTC
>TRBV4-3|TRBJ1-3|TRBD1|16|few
CASSQDRPGGGNTIYF
TGCGCCAGCAGCCAAGACCGGCCAGGGGGGGGAAACACCATATATTTT
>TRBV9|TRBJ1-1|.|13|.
CASSVTANTEAFF
TGTGCCAGCAGCGTTACAGCAAACACTGAAGCTTTCTTT
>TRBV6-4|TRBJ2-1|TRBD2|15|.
CASGPGTSGYNEQFF
TGTGCCAGCGGCCCCGGGACTAGCGGTTACAATGAGCAGTTCTTC
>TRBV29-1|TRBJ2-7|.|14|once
CSVQKAGDFYEQYF
TGCAGCGTCCAGAAAGCTGGGGATTTCTACGAGCAGTACTTC
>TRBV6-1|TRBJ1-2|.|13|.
CASSEGGYYGYTF
TGTGCCAGCAGTGAGGGGGGGTACTATGGCTACACCTTC
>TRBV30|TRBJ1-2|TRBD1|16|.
CAWSSEDRVNHYGYTF
TGTGCCTGGAGTTCCGAGGACAGGGTGAATCACTATGGCTACACCTTC
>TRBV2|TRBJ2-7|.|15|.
CASHLAETGADEQYF
TGTGCCAGCCATCTTGCCGAGACAGGCGCTGACGAGCAGTACTTC
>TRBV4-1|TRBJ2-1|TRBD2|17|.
CASSQDSTSGRRGEQFF
TGCGCCAGCAGCCAAGATTCAACTAGCGGGAGGAGAGGCGAGCAGTTCTTC
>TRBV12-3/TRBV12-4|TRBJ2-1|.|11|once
CASSLRGAQFF
TGTGCCAGCAGTCTGAGAGGGGCGCAGTTCTTC